One and the same sample provided the 32 T cell receptor beta chains below, sequenced in a study of identical twins. TCRdb reprocessed the 5' RACE reads with MiXCR, giving one entry per CDR3 protein. The data contain 570,000 or so distinct CDR3 sequences, around 9.6% of them singletons. These data were also reused for a study on yellow fever vaccine responses in identical twins.

Input material: PBMCs. All receptors derive from a woman aged 18-29 years in good health.

V and J are TRBV29-1 and TRBJ2-2; 13 nucleotides agree with TRBD2. Germline CDR1 reads SQVTM; CDR2 reads ANQGSEA. V lost 3 bases to trimming and J lost 7 bases; unmatched junction nucleotides: 5. CDR3 length: 15 residues. The DNA of the CDR3 is TGCAGCGTTGAGAAGGGGACTAGCGGGAACGGGGAGCTGTTTTTT. It specifies CSVEKGTSGNGELFF.

This clonotype came up a few times. V usage is TRBV20-1 and J usage is TRBJ2-1, with 7 nucleotides matching TRBD1. J gave up 4 bases and V 5 bases, and 14 bases lay outside the gene matches. The CDR3 consists of 16 residues. CDR1 DFQATT and CDR2 SNEGSKA come from the germline V gene (reference sequence). As DNA, the CDR3 is TGCAGTGCTCCCAAACGTCCCGGGACAGCGTACAATGAGCAGTTCTTC. Its translation: CSAPKRPGTAYNEQFF.

This clonotype occurred a few times. This sequence joins TRBV4-2 and TRBJ2-7; D unclear. Germline loops: CDR1 LGHNA, CDR2 YNFKEQ. This CDR3 contains 15 residues. V lost 2 bases, J lost 0 bases, and 11 bases lay in between. The CDR3 DNA is TGTGCCAGCAGCCAAACCGGAACATACTCCTACGAGCAGTACTTC. Translating gives CASSQTGTYSYEQYF.

This clonotype was recorded at least ten times. The junction does not match germline at one end; this may be a read error. The CDR3 DNA is TGTGCTAGCAGCTCCGGTTCCTACAATGAGCAGTTCTTC. Translation gives CASSSGSYNEQFF. The genes are TRBV12-3 or TRBV12-4 and TRBJ2-1; D uncertain. The CDR3 extends over 13 amino acids.

This clonotype was seen more than once but under ten times. This sequence joins TRBV19 and TRBJ2-1; D remains ambiguous. V lost 5 bases, J lost 12 bases, and 17 bases lay in between. Per germline, CDR1 LNHDA and CDR2 SQIVND (reference sequence). The CDR3 totals 13 residues. This CDR3 reads CASSVSSGPVQFF. For the CDR3, the DNA is TGTGCCAGTAGTGTTTCCTCGGGTCCCGTGCAGTTCTTC.

The rearrangement links TRBV30 to TRBJ2-5; tentative D call: TRBD2 (6 bases). Trimming cost V 2 bases and J 3 bases, with 13 bases left between them. The CDR3 is 14 amino acids. Germline values: CDR1 GTSNPN, CDR2 SVGIG (reference sequence). In DNA, the CDR3 is TGTGCCTGGAGTATCGGAGGGCTGAAAGAGACCCAGTACTTC. Protein product: CAWSIGGLKETQYF.

The chain uses TRBV20-1 and TRBJ2-1; TRBD1 aligns across 9 bases. CDR3 length equals 16 residues. The germline V gene encodes CDR1 DFQATT and CDR2 SNEGSKA (reference sequence). V was pared by 4 bases and J by 8 bases, with 15 bases of the junction left unmatched. CDR3 amino acids: CSATNPGTGIEDEQFF. CDR3 nucleotides: TGCAGTGCTACAAACCCCGGGACAGGGATTGAGGATGAGCAGTTCTTC.

This chain uses TRBV5-6 with TRBJ1-1, with TRBD1 identical over 9 bases. Trimming removed 4 bases from V and 4 bases from J; junction bases left unmatched: 8. This CDR3 is built from 15 residues. CDR1 is SGHDT and CDR2 is YYEEEE in the germline V gene. The CDR3 DNA is TGTGCCAGCAGCGGGACAGGGCGATTTGGCACTGAAGCTTTCTTT. Translating it yields CASSGTGRFGTEAFF.

The rearrangement links TRBV9 to TRBJ2-5; TRBD1 agrees at 7 bases. CDR1 is SGDLS and CDR2 is YYNGEE in the germline V gene. The CDR3 runs to 15 residues. V gave up 2 bases and J gave up 5 bases; unmatched junction bases: 9. The CDR3 nucleotides read TGTGCCAGCAGCGTTTTAACAGGGGCTCGCGAGACCCAGTACTTC. Encoded protein: CASSVLTGARETQYF.

This clonotype was recorded at least ten times. This chain links TRBV3-1 with TRBJ2-7; 7 positions match TRBD2. V lost 1 base, J lost 2 bases, and 5 bases stayed unmatched. The CDR3 has 15 residues. Looked up from germline, CDR1 is LGHDT and CDR2 is YNNKEL (reference sequence). The DNA of the CDR3 is TGTGCCAGCAGCCAAGGACTAGCAGCCACCTACGAGCAGTACTTC. Amino acid sequence: CASSQGLAATYEQYF.

This clonotype came up many times. V usage is TRBV5-1 and J usage is TRBJ2-6; a weak D match, TRBD2 (5 bases). Trimming stripped 4 bases from V and 0 bases from J, with 11 bases between. There are 16 residues in the CDR3. Germline V gene lookup returns CDR1 SGHRS and CDR2 YFSETQ. The CDR3 DNA reads TGCGCCAGCAGCATAGAAGCGGCCTCTGGGGCCAACGTCCTGACTTTC. It codes for CASSIEAASGANVLTF.

The chain couples TRBV12-3 or TRBV12-4 to TRBJ2-3; D is perhaps TRBD1 (7 bases). V was shortened by 6 bases and J by 0 bases, with 16 bases between the two germline ends. The CDR3 is 16 amino acids. CDR3 sequence: CASRRQGGTSTDTQYF. CDR3 in DNA: TGTGCCAGCAGAAGACAGGGCGGGACTAGCACAGATACGCAGTATTTT.

To note about this clonotype: A much bigger clone sits one base away, suggesting this may be a read error. The CDR3 here is CASSLVSAGRNGQFF. The DNA of the CDR3 is TGCGCCAGCAGCTTGGTTTCGGCGGGGAGGAATGGGCAGTTCTTC. The chain carries TRBV5-1 and TRBJ2-1; D may be TRBD2 (6 bases). This CDR3 is built from 15 residues. CDR1 is SGHRS, CDR2 YFSETQ, per germline. The variable domain in full, with the rest retrieved from reference TRBV5-1 and TRBJ2-1, is KAGVTQTPRYLIKTRGQQVTLSCSPISGHRSVSWYQQTPGQGLQFLFEYFSETQRNKGNFPGRFSGRQFSNSRSEMNVSTLELGDSALYLCASSLVSAGRNGQFFGPGTRLTVL.

This clonotype was picked up many times. V usage is TRBV11-2 and J usage is TRBJ2-1; possible D gene TRBD1, 5 bases. Germline V gene lookup returns CDR1 SGHAT and CDR2 FQNNGV. Trimming took 3 bases from V and 7 from J, leaving 16 bases between them. The CDR3 totals 15 residues. The CDR3 here is CASSFRPPQGNEQFF. The DNA for the CDR3 is TGTGCCAGCAGCTTTCGGCCCCCTCAGGGTAATGAGCAGTTCTTC. The variable domain in full, with the rest retrieved from reference TRBV11-2 and TRBJ2-1, is EAGVAQSPRYKIIEKRQSVAFWCNPISGHATLYWYQQILGQGPKLLIQFQNNGVVDDSQLPKDRFSAERLKGVDSTLKIQPAKLEDSAVYLCASSFRPPQGNEQFFGPGTRLTVL.

J is TRBJ2-5 and V is TRBV12-3 or TRBV12-4; 9 nucleotides match TRBD1. V was clipped by 6 bases and J by 4 bases; unmatched bases: 3. CDR3 length equals 13 residues. The DNA of the CDR3 is TGTGCCAGCAGACCGGACAGGGGAGAGACCCAGTACTTC. Protein sequence: CASRPDRGETQYF.

This clonotype was seen ten or more times. The chain has TRBV7-9 and TRBJ1-6; possibly TRBD1 for D (6 bases). Trimming removed 5 bases at V and 6 bases at J, with 17 bases between. Germline loops: CDR1 SEHNR, CDR2 FQNEAQ (reference sequence). This CDR3 contains 16 residues. The CDR3 here is CASSPPRGQSNSPLHF. CDR3 nucleotide sequence: TGTGCCAGCAGCCCCCCCCGCGGACAGTCTAATTCACCCCTCCACTTT.

CDR3: CASSLGQTATNEKLFF. CDR3 sequence (DNA): TGTGCCAGCAGCTTAGGGCAGACTGCAACTAATGAAAAACTGTTTTTT. The genes are TRBV7-2 and TRBJ1-4; no reliable D call. Trimming pared 1 base from V and 0 bases from J, leaving 9 bases between. The germline V gene has CDR1 SGHTA and CDR2 FQGNSA. CDR3 length: 16 amino acids. Variable domain in full (rest from reference TRBV7-2 and TRBJ1-4): GAGVSQSPSNKVTEKGKDVELRCDPISGHTALYWYRQSLGQGLEFLIYFQGNSAPDKSGLPSDRFSAERTGGSVSTLTIQRTQQEDSAVYLCASSLGQTATNEKLFFGSGTQLSVL.

Comments on this clonotype: A read error may explain this, as a much larger clone is one base away. The gene calls are TRBV6-2 or TRBV6-3 and TRBJ2-3, with 9 bases lining up with TRBD2. With 5 bases clipped from V and 1 base from J, the junction kept 4 bases outside the gene matches. This CDR3 has 15 amino acids. Looked up from germline, CDR1 is MNHEY and CDR2 is SVGEGT. The CDR3 protein is CASSRGGAGTDTQYF. The CDR3 region has the DNA TGTGCCAGCAGTCGCGGGGGGGCCGGCACAGATACGCAGTATTTT.

J is TRBJ2-7 and V is TRBV5-1; D remains unclear. V lost 4 bases to trimming and J lost 5 bases, with 16 bases between them. CDR1 SGHRS and CDR2 YFSETQ come from the germline V gene. This CDR3 region has 14 residues. The CDR3 here is CASSLNSKGNEQYF. CDR3 DNA: TGCGCCAGCAGCCTGAACTCGAAAGGAAACGAGCAGTACTTC.

This clonotype was detected a few times. The rearrangement uses TRBV12-2 and TRBJ2-5; the listed D gene, TRBD2, was not tested against the DNA. TRBV12-2 is annotated as a pseudogene. This CDR3 spans 15 amino acids. CDR3 amino acids: CASRLAAGGQETQYF. CDR3 in DNA: TGTGCAAGTCGCTTAGCGGCGGGGGGCCAAGAGACCCAGTACTTC.

This clonotype was picked up a small number of times. The chain combines TRBV5-6 with TRBJ2-6; D uncertain. The CDR3 is made up of 16 amino acids. Germline CDR1 and CDR2: SGHDT and YYEEEE. V was shortened by 3 bases and J by 0 bases, with 10 bases between the two germline ends. CDR3: CASSSPGHSGANVLTF. The CDR3 coding sequence is TGTGCCAGCAGCTCCCCGGGCCACTCTGGGGCCAACGTCCTGACTTTC.

At least ten counts were recorded for this clonotype. V is TRBV6-5 and J is TRBJ1-2; D might be TRBD1 (6 bases). The V and J ends lost 0 bases and 5 bases respectively, with 16 bases between them. CDR3 length: 16 residues. The germline V gene has CDR1 MNHEY and CDR2 SVGAGI. CDR3 DNA: TGTGCCAGCAGTTACTCCCTCAGGGGTACTGGGTATGGCTACACCTTC. Its translation is CASSYSLRGTGYGYTF.

There are a few counts of this clonotype. The rearrangement joins TRBV3-1 to TRBJ2-7, with TRBD1 matching over 8 bases. The V gene end was trimmed by 7 bases and the J gene end by 1 base; junction bases not matched to a gene: 6. The CDR3 spans 14 residues. The V gene's germline CDR1 is LGHDT and CDR2 YNNKEL (reference sequence). CDR3 DNA sequence: TGTGCCAGCACTCTACAGGGGGTATCCTACGAGCAGTACTTC. It translates to CASTLQGVSYEQYF.

The genes are TRBV7-8 and TRBJ2-7; D gene uncertain. Trimming shortened V by 2 bases and J by 6 bases, and 11 bases separated the two germline ends. Germline-derived CDR1 and CDR2 are SGHVS and FQNEAQ. The CDR3 is 13 amino acids. DNA of the CDR3: TGTGCCAGCAGCTTACCAGTCATACCCGAGCAGTACTTC. Its protein is CASSLPVIPEQYF.

This clonotype was detected only a few times. The V gene is TRBV10-2, the J gene TRBJ2-1, with no clear D. V dropped 3 bases and J dropped 12 bases, with 12 bases sitting between them. This CDR3 has 12 amino acids. The germline V gene encodes CDR1 WSHSY and CDR2 SAAADI. This CDR3 is CASSETDLRQFF. In nucleotides, the CDR3 is TGCGCCAGCAGTGAAACCGACCTCCGGCAGTTCTTC.

The chain couples TRBV7-8 to TRBJ2-7; 7 bases line up with TRBD2. Per germline, CDR1 SGHVS and CDR2 FQNEAQ. Germline trimming cut 5 bases from V and 3 bases from J; bases unmatched to any gene: 4. CDR3 length equals 13 residues. The chain's CDR3 is CASSLGTIYEQYF. In DNA, the CDR3 is TGTGCCAGCAGCCTCGGGACTATCTACGAGCAGTACTTC.

This sequence joins TRBV7-9 and TRBJ2-1; D is uncertain. The V end lost 6 bases, the J end lost 7 bases, and 13 bases lay between the germline ends. Germline lookup yields CDR1 SEHNR and CDR2 FQNEAQ (reference sequence). CDR3 length: 13 residues. The CDR3 DNA follows: TGTGCCAGCAGTCGCATGTCCGGGAATGAGCAGTTCTTC. It encodes CASSRMSGNEQFF.

This clonotype was observed a few times. The rearrangement links TRBV6-5 to TRBJ2-3; TRBD1 agrees at 8 bases. The germline gives CDR1 MNHEY, CDR2 SVGAGI. V trimming: 4 bases; J trimming: 4 bases; junction bases outside the gene matches: 7. The CDR3 covers 15 residues. CDR3 sequence reads: CASSSTGVMADTQYF. The CDR3 DNA sequence: TGTGCCAGCAGTTCGACAGGGGTTATGGCAGATACGCAGTATTTT.

The sample holds a few counts of this clonotype. This chain connects TRBV6-1 to TRBJ2-7, with D maybe TRBD1 (6 bases). CDR3 length: 13 amino acids. Germline V lookup: CDR1 MNHNS, CDR2 SASEGT. V dropped 7 bases and J dropped 3 bases, with 13 bases sitting between them. The CDR3, as DNA: TGTGCCAGCACACACCCACAGGGCTACGAGCAGTACTTC. Encoded protein: CASTHPQGYEQYF.

The V gene is TRBV29-1, the J gene TRBJ1-5, with D perhaps TRBD1 (5 bases). The CDR3 is 12 residues long. Between the trimmed V and J ends, which lost 7 bases and 4 bases, there was a span of 11 bases. Per germline, CDR1 SQVTM and CDR2 ANQGSEA. CDR3 DNA sequence: TGCAGCGGGGGGGGAGGGAATCAGCCCCAGCATTTT. Protein: CSGGGGNQPQHF.

The CDR3 region is CASSLLGRGADTQYF. The DNA of the CDR3 is TGTGCCAGCAGCTTACTTGGGCGAGGGGCAGATACGCAGTATTTT. The chain joins TRBV7-9 to TRBJ2-3; TRBD1 or TRBD2 may be the D gene (5 bases each). V was cut by 2 bases and J by 4 bases, with 13 bases left in between. The CDR3 spans 15 residues. Germline V lookup: CDR1 SEHNR, CDR2 FQNEAQ (reference sequence).

The chain employs TRBV3-1 and TRBJ2-1; D perhaps matches TRBD2 (6 bases). Trimming left V 1 base short and J 0 bases short, with 7 bases between. The CDR3 runs to 15 residues. Germline CDR1 is LGHDT and CDR2 is YNNKEL (reference sequence). CDR3 residues: CASSQARDSYNEQFF. As DNA, the CDR3 is TGTGCCAGCAGCCAAGCGCGGGACTCCTACAATGAGCAGTTCTTC.